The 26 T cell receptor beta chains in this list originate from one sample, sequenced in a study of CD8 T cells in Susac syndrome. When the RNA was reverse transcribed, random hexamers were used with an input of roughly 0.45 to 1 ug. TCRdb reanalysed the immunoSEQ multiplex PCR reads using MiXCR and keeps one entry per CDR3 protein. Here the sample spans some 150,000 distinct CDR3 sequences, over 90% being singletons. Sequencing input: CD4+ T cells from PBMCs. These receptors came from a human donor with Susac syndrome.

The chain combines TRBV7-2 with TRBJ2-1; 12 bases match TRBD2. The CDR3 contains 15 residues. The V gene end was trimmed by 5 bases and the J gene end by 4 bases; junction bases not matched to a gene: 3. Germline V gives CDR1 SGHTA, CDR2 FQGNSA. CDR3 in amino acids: CASSVTSGSYNEQFF. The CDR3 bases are TGTGCCAGCAGCGTGACTAGCGGGAGTTACAATGAGCAGTTCTTC.

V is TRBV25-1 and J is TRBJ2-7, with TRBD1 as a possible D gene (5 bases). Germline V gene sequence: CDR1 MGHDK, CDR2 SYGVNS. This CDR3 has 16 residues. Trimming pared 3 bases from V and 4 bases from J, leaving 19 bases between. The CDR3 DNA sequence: TGTGCCAGCAGTGAGGGCCCCCAAAAGACAGCGTACGAGCAGTACTTC. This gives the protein CASSEGPQKTAYEQYF.

In DNA form, the CDR3 reads TGTGCCAGCAGCTTGGACCCGGGAGGGGTGTACGAGCAGTACTTC. Its protein is CASSLDPGGVYEQYF. The gene calls are TRBV5-4 and TRBJ2-7; 8 nucleotides match TRBD2. J lost 4 bases, V lost 0 bases, and 6 bases had no gene match. The CDR3 is made up of 15 amino acids. The germline V gene has CDR1 SGHNT and CDR2 YYREEE (reference sequence).

CDR3 loop: CASSLGQLGENTGELFF. For the CDR3, the DNA is TGCGCCAGCAGCCTCGGCCAACTAGGGGAGAACACCGGGGAGCTGTTTTTT. The chain joins TRBV4-1 to TRBJ2-2; D may correspond to TRBD1 or TRBD2 (5 bases each). This CDR3 contains 17 residues. Deletions cut 4 bases from V and 1 base from J, with 16 bases between. Germline values: CDR1 MGHRA, CDR2 YSYEKL.

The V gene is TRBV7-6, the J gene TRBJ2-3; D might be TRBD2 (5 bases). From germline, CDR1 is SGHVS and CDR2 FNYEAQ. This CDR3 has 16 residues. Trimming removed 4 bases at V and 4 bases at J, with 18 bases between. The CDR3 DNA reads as TGTGCCAGCAGCTCGTGGCCTGAAGCGAGGGCAGATACGCAGTATTTT. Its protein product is CASSSWPEARADTQYF.

CDR3 DNA sequence: TGTGCCAGCAGTTTAACTCAGCCCCAGCATTTT. It specifies CASSLTQPQHF. The chain is built from TRBV12-3 or TRBV12-4 and TRBJ1-5; no clear D. V was pared by 2 bases and J by 6 bases, with 2 bases between. This CDR3 is built from 11 residues.

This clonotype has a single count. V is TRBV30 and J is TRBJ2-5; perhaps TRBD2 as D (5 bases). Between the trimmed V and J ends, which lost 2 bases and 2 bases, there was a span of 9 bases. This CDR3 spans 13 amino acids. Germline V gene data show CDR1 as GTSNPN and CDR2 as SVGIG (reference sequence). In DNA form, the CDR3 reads TGTGCCTGGAGTACTAGGCATCAAGAGACCCAGTACTTC. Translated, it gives CAWSTRHQETQYF.

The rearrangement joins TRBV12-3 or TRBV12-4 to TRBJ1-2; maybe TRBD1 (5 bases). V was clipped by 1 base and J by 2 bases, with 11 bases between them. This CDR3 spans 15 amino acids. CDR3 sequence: CASSLEHRKNYGYTF. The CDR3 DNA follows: TGTGCCAGCAGTTTAGAGCACAGGAAAAACTATGGCTACACCTTC.

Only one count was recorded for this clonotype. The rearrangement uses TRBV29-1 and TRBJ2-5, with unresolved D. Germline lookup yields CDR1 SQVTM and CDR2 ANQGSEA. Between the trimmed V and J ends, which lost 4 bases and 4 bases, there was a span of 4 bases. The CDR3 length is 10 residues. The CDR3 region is CSVGRETQYF. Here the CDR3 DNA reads TGCAGCGTTGGGAGAGAGACCCAGTACTTC.

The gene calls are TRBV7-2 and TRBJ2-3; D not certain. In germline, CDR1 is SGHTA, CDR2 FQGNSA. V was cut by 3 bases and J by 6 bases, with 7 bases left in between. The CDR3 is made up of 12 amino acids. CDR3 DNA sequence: TGTGCCAGCAGCTTTAGGTGGGATACGCAGTATTTT. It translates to CASSFRWDTQYF.

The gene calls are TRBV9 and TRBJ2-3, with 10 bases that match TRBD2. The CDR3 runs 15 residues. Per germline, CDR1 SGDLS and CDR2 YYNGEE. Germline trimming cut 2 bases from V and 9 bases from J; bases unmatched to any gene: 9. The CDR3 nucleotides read TGTGCCAGCAGCGTGGGGAATCCACTAGCGGGGACGCAGTATTTT. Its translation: CASSVGNPLAGTQYF.

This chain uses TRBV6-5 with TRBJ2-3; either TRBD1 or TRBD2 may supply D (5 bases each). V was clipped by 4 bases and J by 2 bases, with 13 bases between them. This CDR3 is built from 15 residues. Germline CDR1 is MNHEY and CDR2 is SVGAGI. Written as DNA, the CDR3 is TGTGCCAGCAGTTTCGCAGGGAGATACACAGATACGCAGTATTTT. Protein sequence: CASSFAGRYTDTQYF.

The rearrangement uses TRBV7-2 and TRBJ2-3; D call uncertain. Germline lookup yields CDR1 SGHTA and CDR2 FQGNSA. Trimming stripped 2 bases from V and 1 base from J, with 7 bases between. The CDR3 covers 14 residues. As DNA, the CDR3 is TGTGCCAGCAGCTTAATCTCTGGCACAGATACGCAGTATTTT. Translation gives CASSLISGTDTQYF.

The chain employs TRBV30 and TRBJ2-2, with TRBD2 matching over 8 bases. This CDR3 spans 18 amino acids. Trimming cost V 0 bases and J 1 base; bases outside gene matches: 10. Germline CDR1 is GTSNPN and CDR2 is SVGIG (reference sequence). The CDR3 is CAWSVVQREKMNTGELFF. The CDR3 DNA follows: TGTGCCTGGAGTGTGGTCCAGCGGGAGAAAATGAACACCGGGGAGCTGTTTTTT.

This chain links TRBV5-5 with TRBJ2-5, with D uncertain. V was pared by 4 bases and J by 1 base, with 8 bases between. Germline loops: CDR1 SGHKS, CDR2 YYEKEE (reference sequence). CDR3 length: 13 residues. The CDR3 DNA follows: TGTGCCAGCAGCCCGTGGTCCCAAGAGACCCAGTACTTC. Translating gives CASSPWSQETQYF.

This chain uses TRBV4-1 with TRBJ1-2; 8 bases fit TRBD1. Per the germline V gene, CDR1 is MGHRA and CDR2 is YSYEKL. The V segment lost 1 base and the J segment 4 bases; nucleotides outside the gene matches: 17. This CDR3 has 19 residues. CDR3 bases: TGCGCCAGCAGCCAAGCTTCGGGCAGGGGGCTCCCTAGTAGCTATGGCTACACCTTC. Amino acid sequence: CASSQASGRGLPSSYGYTF.

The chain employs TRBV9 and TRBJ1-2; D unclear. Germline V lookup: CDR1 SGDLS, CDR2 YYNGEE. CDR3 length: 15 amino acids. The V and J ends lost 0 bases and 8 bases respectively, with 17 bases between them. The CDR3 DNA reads TGTGCCAGCAGCGTAGATGGTGTGGAGTTTTCCGGCTACACCTTC. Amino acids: CASSVDGVEFSGYTF. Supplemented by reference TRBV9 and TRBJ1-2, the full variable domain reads DSGVTQTPKHLITATGQRVTLRCSPRSGDLSVYWYQQSLDQGLQFLIQYYNGEERAKGNILERFSAQQFPDLHSELNLSSLELGDSALYFCASSVDGVEFSGYTFGSGTRLTVV.

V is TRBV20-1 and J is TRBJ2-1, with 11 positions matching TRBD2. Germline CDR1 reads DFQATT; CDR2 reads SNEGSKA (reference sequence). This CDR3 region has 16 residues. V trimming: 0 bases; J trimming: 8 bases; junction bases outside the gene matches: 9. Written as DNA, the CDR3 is TGCAGTGCTAGAGATTTGAAAGGGACTAGCGGCGATGAGCAGTTCTTC. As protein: CSARDLKGTSGDEQFF.

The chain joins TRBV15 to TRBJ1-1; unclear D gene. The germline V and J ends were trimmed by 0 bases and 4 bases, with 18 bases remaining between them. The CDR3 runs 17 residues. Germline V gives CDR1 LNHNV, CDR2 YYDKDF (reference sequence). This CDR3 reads CATSRDRGRGWGTEAFF. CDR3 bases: TGTGCCACCAGCAGAGATCGAGGGCGAGGGTGGGGCACTGAAGCTTTCTTT.

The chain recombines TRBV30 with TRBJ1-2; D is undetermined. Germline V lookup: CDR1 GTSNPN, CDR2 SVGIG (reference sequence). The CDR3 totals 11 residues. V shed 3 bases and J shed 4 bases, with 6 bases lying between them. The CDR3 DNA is TGTGCCTGGAGGGCTGTCTATGGCTACACCTTC. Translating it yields CAWRAVYGYTF.

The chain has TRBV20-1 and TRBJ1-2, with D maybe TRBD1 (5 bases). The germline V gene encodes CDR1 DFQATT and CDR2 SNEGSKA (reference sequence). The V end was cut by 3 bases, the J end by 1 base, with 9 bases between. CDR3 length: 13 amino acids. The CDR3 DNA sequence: TGCAGTGCTAGCCAGGGAAATAACTATGGCTACACCTTC. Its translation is CSASQGNNYGYTF.

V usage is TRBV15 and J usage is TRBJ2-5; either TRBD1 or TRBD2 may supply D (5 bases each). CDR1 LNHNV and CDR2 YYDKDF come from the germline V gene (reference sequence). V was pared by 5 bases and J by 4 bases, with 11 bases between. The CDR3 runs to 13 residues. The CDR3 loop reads CATSGWDGETQYF. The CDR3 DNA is TGTGCCACCAGCGGATGGGACGGAGAGACCCAGTACTTC.

The CDR3 here is CASSSGQRGSPLHF. The CDR3 DNA reads TGTGCCAGCAGTTCCGGACAGCGAGGTTCACCCCTCCACTTT. The genes are TRBV3-1 and TRBJ1-6; D is possibly TRBD1 (6 bases). V was trimmed by 6 bases and J by 9 bases, leaving 15 bases between them. Germline V lookup: CDR1 LGHDT, CDR2 YNNKEL (reference sequence). The CDR3 is 14 amino acids. The full variable domain, in which reference TRBV3-1 and TRBJ1-6 provide the parts outside the CDR3, is DTAVSQTPKYLVTQMGNDKSIKCEQNLGHDTMYWYKQDSKKFLKIMFSYNNKELIINETVPNRFSPKSPDKAHLNLHINSLELGDSAVYFCASSSGQRGSPLHFGNGTRLTVT.

CDR3 nucleotides: TGTGCCAGCACCCAGGGAAGCGGGTCGTATTCACCCCTCCACTTT. Translated, it gives CASTQGSGSYSPLHF. The chain links TRBV2 to TRBJ1-6, with a possible D match to TRBD1 (5 bases). The CDR3 length is 15 residues. V dropped 7 bases and J dropped 8 bases, with 18 bases sitting between them. Germline V gene sequence: CDR1 SNHLY, CDR2 FYNNEI.

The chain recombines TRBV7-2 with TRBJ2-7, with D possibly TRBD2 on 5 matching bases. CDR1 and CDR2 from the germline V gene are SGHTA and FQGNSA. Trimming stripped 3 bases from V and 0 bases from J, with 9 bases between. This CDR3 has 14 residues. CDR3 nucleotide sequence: TGTGCCAGCAGCTTGTTAGCGTACTCCTACGAGCAGTACTTC. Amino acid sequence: CASSLLAYSYEQYF.

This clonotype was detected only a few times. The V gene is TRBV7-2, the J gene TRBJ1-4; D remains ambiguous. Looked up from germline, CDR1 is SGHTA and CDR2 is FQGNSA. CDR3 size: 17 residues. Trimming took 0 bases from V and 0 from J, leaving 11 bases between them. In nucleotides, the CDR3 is TGTGCCAGCAGCTTAGCAGGCAAGGGCGCAACTAATGAAAAACTGTTTTTT. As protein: CASSLAGKGATNEKLFF.